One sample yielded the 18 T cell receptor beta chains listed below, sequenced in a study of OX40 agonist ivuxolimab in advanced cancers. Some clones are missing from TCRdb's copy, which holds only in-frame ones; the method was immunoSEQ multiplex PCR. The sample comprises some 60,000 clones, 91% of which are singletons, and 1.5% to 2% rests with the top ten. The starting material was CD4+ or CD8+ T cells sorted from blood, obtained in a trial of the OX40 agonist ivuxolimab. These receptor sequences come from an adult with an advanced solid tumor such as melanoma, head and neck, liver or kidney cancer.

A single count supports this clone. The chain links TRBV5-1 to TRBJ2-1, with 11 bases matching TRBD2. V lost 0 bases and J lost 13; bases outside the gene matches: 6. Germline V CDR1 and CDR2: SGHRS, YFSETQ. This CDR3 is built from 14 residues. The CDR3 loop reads CASSLATSGKSQFF. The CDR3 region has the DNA TGCGCCAGCAGCTTGGCGACTAGCGGGAAAAGTCAGTTCTTC.

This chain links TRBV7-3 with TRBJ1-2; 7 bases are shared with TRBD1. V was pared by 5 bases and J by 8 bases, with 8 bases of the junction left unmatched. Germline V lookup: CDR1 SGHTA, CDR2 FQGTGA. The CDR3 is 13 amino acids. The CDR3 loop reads CASSPTGTAGYTF. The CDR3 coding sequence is TGTGCCAGCAGCCCGACAGGGACGGCGGGCTACACCTTC.

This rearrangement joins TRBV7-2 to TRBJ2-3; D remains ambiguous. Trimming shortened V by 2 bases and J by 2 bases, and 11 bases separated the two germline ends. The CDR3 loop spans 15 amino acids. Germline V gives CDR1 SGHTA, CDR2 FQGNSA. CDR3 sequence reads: CASSLIPEDTDTQYF. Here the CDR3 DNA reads TGTGCCAGCAGCTTAATCCCAGAAGACACAGATACGCAGTATTTT. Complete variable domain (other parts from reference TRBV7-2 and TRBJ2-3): GAGVSQSPSNKVTEKGKDVELRCDPISGHTALYWYRQSLGQGLEFLIYFQGNSAPDKSGLPSDRFSAERTGGSVSTLTIQRTQQEDSAVYLCASSLIPEDTDTQYFGPGTRLTVL.

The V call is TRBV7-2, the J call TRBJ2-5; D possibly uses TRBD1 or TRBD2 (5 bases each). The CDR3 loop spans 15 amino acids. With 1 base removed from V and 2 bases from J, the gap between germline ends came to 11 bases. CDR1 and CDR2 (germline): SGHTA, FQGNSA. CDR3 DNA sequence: TGTGCCAGCAGCTTAGGGGACGGGTTTCAAGAGACCCAGTACTTC. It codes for CASSLGDGFQETQYF.

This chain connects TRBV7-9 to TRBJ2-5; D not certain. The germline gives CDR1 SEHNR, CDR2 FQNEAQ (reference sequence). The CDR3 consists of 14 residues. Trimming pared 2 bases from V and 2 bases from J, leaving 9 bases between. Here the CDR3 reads CASSLTNGQETQYF. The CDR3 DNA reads TGTGCCAGCAGCTTAACGAACGGACAAGAGACCCAGTACTTC. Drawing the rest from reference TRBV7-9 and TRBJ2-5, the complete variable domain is DTGVSQNPRHKITKRGQNVTFRCDPISEHNRLYWYRQTLGQGPEFLTYFQNEAQLEKSRLLSDRFSAERPKGSFSTLEIQRTEQGDSAMYLCASSLTNGQETQYFGPGTRLLVL.

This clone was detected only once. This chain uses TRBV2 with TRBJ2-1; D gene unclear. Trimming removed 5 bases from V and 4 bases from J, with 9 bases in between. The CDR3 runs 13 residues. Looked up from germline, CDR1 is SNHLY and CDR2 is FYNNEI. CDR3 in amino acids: CASSPLRYNEQFF. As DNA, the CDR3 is TGTGCCAGCAGTCCCCTCAGATACAATGAGCAGTTCTTC.

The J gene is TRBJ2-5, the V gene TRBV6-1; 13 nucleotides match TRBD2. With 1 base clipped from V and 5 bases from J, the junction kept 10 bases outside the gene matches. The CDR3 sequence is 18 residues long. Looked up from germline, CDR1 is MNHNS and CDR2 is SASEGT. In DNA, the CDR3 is TGTGCCAGCAGTGAAGGGAGGACTAGCGGGAGCGGGGCGGAGACCCAGTACTTC. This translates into CASSEGRTSGSGAETQYF.

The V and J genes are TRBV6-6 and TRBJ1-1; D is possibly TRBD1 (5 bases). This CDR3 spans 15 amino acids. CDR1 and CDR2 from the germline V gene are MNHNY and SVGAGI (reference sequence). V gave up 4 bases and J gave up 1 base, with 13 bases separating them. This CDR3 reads CASSSPGRANTEAFF. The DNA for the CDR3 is TGTGCCAGCAGTTCCCCTGGCAGGGCGAACACTGAAGCTTTCTTT.

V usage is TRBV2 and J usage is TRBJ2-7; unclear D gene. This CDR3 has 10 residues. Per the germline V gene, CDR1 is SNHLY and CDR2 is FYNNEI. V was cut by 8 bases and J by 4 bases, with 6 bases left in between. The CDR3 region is CASSSYEQYF. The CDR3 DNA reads TGTGCCAGCTCTTCTTACGAGCAGTACTTC.

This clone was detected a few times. The CDR3 sequence is CAWSRLAGNQPQHF. The DNA for the CDR3 is TGTGCCTGGAGTAGGCTTGCGGGCAATCAGCCCCAGCATTTT. The chain joins TRBV30 to TRBJ1-5; D call uncertain. The V end was cut by 2 bases, the J end by 2 bases, with 10 bases between. This CDR3 region has 14 residues. Germline V gene sequence: CDR1 GTSNPN, CDR2 SVGIG (reference sequence).

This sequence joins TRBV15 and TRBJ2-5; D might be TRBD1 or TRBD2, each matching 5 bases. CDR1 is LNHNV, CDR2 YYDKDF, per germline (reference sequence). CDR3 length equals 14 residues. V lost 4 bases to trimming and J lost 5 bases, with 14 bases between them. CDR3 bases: TGTGCCACCAGCACATTGGACCGGGGCGAGACCCAGTACTTC. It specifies CATSTLDRGETQYF. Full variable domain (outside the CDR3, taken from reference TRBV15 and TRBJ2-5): DAMVIQNPRYQVTQFGKPVTLSCSQTLNHNVMYWYQQKSSQAPKLLFHYYDKDFNNEADTPDNFQSRRPNTSFCFLDIRSPGLGDTAMYLCATSTLDRGETQYFGPGTRLLVL.

CDR3 bases: TGCGCCAGCAGCTCGCAATGGTCGATCAGGGATGGAACTGAAGCTTTCTTT. This translates into CASSSQWSIRDGTEAFF. The rearrangement links TRBV5-1 to TRBJ1-1; tentatively, D is TRBD1 (5 bases). V gave up 3 bases and J gave up 5 bases, with 23 bases separating them. CDR1 is SGHRS and CDR2 is YFSETQ in the germline V gene. CDR3 size: 17 residues. The variable domain in full, with the rest retrieved from reference TRBV5-1 and TRBJ1-1, is KAGVTQTPRYLIKTRGQQVTLSCSPISGHRSVSWYQQTPGQGLQFLFEYFSETQRNKGNFPGRFSGRQFSNSRSEMNVSTLELGDSALYLCASSSQWSIRDGTEAFFGQGTRLTVV.

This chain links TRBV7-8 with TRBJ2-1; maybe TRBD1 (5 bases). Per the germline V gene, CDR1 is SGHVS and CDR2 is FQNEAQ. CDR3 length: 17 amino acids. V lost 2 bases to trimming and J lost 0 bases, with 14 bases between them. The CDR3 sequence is CASSLFGTQGSYNEQFF. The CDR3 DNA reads TGTGCCAGCAGCTTATTTGGTACGCAGGGCTCCTACAATGAGCAGTTCTTC.

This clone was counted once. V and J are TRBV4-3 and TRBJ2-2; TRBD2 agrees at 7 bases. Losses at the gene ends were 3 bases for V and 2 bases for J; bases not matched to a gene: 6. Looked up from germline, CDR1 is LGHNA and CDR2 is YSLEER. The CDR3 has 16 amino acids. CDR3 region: CASSQRLAVNTGELFF. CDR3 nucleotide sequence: TGCGCCAGCAGCCAGCGACTAGCCGTAAACACCGGGGAGCTGTTTTTT.

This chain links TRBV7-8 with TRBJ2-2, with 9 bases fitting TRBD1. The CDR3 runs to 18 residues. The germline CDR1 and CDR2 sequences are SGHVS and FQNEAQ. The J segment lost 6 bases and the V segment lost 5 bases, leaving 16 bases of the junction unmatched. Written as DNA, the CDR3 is TGTGCCAGCAGCACCCTACAAGGACAGGGGATCCAGTCCGGGGAGCTGTTTTTT. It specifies CASSTLQGQGIQSGELFF.

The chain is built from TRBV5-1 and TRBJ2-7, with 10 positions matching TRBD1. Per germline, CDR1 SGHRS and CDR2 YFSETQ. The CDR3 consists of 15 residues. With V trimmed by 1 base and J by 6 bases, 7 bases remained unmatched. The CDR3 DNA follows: TGCGCCAGCAGCTTGAGTACCGGGACAGGGGCCGAGCAGTACTTC. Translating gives CASSLSTGTGAEQYF.

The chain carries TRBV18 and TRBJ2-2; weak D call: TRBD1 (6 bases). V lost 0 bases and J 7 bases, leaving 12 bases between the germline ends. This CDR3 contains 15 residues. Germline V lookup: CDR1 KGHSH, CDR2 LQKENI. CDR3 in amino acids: CASSPPAGVDGELFF. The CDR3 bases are TGTGCCAGCTCACCACCGGCAGGGGTGGACGGGGAGCTGTTTTTT.

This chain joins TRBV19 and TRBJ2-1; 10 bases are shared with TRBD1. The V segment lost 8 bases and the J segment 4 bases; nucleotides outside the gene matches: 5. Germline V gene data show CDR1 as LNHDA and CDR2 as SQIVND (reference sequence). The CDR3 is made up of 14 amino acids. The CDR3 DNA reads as TGTGCCAGTGTAGACAGGGGGCGGTACAATGAGCAGTTCTTC. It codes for CASVDRGRYNEQFF.